Following are 5 T cell receptor beta chains from one sample sequenced in a study of CD8 T cells in ankylosing spondylitis. General study points: A TCR beta motif of under ten highly homologous variants seemed to mark ankylosing spondylitis blood.

Via MiXCR, TCRdb re-called the 5' RACE reads, giving one row per CDR3 protein. The sample holds about 800,000 distinct CDR3 sequences, 10% to 15% seen once. The antigens for these receptors are not known. Sequencing was carried out using blood, either unsorted or a sorted T cell fraction (not recorded which). These receptors came from a male donor with ankylosing spondylitis.

This rearrangement joins TRBV10-3 to TRBJ1-3; TRBD1 matches 7 bases. The junction had 6 bases not matched to a gene; V was cut back by 7 bases and J by 0 bases. The length of the CDR3 is 15 residues. Germline CDR1 ENHRY, CDR2 SYGVKD. CDR3 loop: CAIKRDSLSGNTIYF. The CDR3 DNA follows: TGTGCCATCAAGCGGGACAGTCTCTCTGGAAACACCATATATTTT.

V and J are TRBV11-3 and TRBJ2-3; tentatively, D is TRBD1 (6 bases). V was shortened by 5 bases and J by 4 bases, with 10 bases between the two germline ends. The CDR3 contains 13 residues. The germline V gene has CDR1 SGHNT and CDR2 YENEEA. The CDR3 DNA follows: TGTGCCAGCAGCACTCACAGGGCAGATACGCAGTATTTT. Protein sequence: CASSTHRADTQYF.

This clonotype was picked up a small number of times. V usage is TRBV18 and J usage is TRBJ1-2; TRBD1 matches at 9 bases. The CDR3 has 14 amino acids. V shed 6 bases, J shed 6 bases, and the junction held 8 bases outside the gene matches. From germline, CDR1 is KGHSH and CDR2 LQKENI. CDR3 DNA sequence: TGTGCCAGCTCGCCTGGACAGGGGTATAATGGCTACACCTTC. Protein product: CASSPGQGYNGYTF.

This clonotype was picked up a small number of times. The V and J genes are TRBV9 and TRBJ2-7, with a tentative D call TRBD1 (6 bases). From germline, CDR1 is SGDLS and CDR2 YYNGEE. Deletions cut 3 bases from V and 0 bases from J, with 13 bases between. This CDR3 is 15 amino acids long. The CDR3 is CASSASPGVSYEQYF. CDR3 DNA sequence: TGTGCCAGCAGCGCGAGCCCAGGGGTCTCCTACGAGCAGTACTTC.

This clonotype was picked up many times. The chain combines TRBV7-2 with TRBJ2-7; tentative D call: TRBD1 (6 bases). The V and J ends lost 5 bases and 1 base respectively, with 12 bases between them. The CDR3 covers 14 residues. Germline V gives CDR1 SGHTA, CDR2 FQGNSA. The CDR3 DNA sequence: TGTGCCAGCAGCCCATCAGGGGTTTCCTACGAGCAGTACTTC. Protein product: CASSPSGVSYEQYF. The full variable domain, in which reference TRBV7-2 and TRBJ2-7 provide the parts outside the CDR3, is GAGVSQSPSNKVTEKGKDVELRCDPISGHTALYWYRQSLGQGLEFLIYFQGNSAPDKSGLPSDRFSAERTGGSVSTLTIQRTQQEDSAVYLCASSPSGVSYEQYFGPGTRLTVT.